Listed here is a single T cell receptor beta chain. The data originate from a study of blood T cell repertoires in COVID-19. Study at large: Acute and convalescent COVID-19 samples came from the United States, Italy and Spain. PBMCs, B-cell-depleted T cells, or T cells provided the cDNA or gDNA that made up the material.

Authors' analysis steps: Researchers report that nucleated cell counts were estimated from reference gene primer amplification. Clones were read by immunoSEQ multiplex PCR, and TCRdb kept only the in-frame ones, dropping some. The V and J calls and clone size are taken from that table; D and trimming were inferred from the DNA. Counted here are just over 75,000 clones, approximately 90% occurring once; the ten biggest clones make up 4% to 6%. Trimming left V 10 bases short and J 8 bases short, with 23 bases between. The CDR3 loop spans 14 amino acids. Germline CDR1 reads MNHNY; CDR2 reads SVGAGI (reference sequence).

The sequenced sample was peripheral blood. This TCR was sampled from an elderly woman with active or convalescent COVID-19. The V gene is TRBV6-6, the J gene TRBJ1-2; no clear D. CDR3 sequence reads: CATQPLGREAGYTF. For the CDR3, the DNA is TGTGCCACCCAACCCTTAGGGAGGGAGGCAGGCTACACCTTC.